Listed here are 26 T cell receptor beta chains from one sample, sequenced in a study of blood T cells in healthy people across ages. Combining a sample-barcoded 5' primer with a J-beta primer mix, a second PCR ran for 7 to 11 cycles. TCRdb recomputed calls from the 5' RACE reads with MiXCR, one row per CDR3 protein. The sample lists about a million distinct CDR3 sequences; about 51% were seen once. The specimen sequenced was blood. These receptor sequences come from a woman aged 55 to 70 in good health.

The chain employs TRBV7-8 and TRBJ2-5; a possible D gene is TRBD2 (7 bases). The germline gives CDR1 SGHVS, CDR2 FQNEAQ. The CDR3 consists of 15 residues. Trimming took off 5 bases at V and 5 bases at J, with 18 bases between the two ends. The CDR3 DNA sequence: TGTGCCAGCAGCCAGCGGACTAGGGGGGTGGAGACCCAGTACTTC. It is translated as CASSQRTRGVETQYF. The full variable domain, completed using reference TRBV7-8 and TRBJ2-5, is GAGVSQSPRYKVAKRGQDVALRCDPISGHVSLFWYQQALGQGPEFLTYFQNEAQLDKSGLPSDRFFAERPEGSVSTLKIQRTQQEDSAVYLCASSQRTRGVETQYFGPGTRLLVL.

The rearrangement links TRBV29-1 to TRBJ2-1; 8 bases are a match to TRBD1. The CDR3 spans 13 residues. Germline loops: CDR1 SQVTM, CDR2 ANQGSEA. Germline trimming cut 5 bases from V and 6 bases from J; bases unmatched to any gene: 6. The CDR3 DNA is TGCAGCGTTACCACAGGGGGTCGCAATGAGCAGTTCTTC. Its protein product is CSVTTGGRNEQFF.

The gene calls are TRBV5-1 and TRBJ2-1; D unclear. V was cut by 1 base and J by 6 bases, with 8 bases left in between. Germline V gene lookup returns CDR1 SGHRS and CDR2 YFSETQ. This CDR3 spans 13 amino acids. The CDR3 DNA reads as TGCGCCAGCAGCTTGTCCACCGGCAATGAGCAGTTCTTC. It yields the protein CASSLSTGNEQFF.

This clonotype came up a few times. The chain couples TRBV7-9 to TRBJ2-7, with a tentative D call TRBD1 (5 bases). The germline V gene has CDR1 SEHNR and CDR2 FQNEAQ (reference sequence). The CDR3 extends over 15 amino acids. V shed 4 bases and J shed 2 bases, with 15 bases lying between them. The CDR3 DNA follows: TGTGCCAGCAGCTCGGACACAGCCGGTCCCTACGAGCAGTACTTC. Translated, it gives CASSSDTAGPYEQYF. The full variable domain, completed using reference TRBV7-9 and TRBJ2-7, is DTGVSQNPRHKITKRGQNVTFRCDPISEHNRLYWYRQTLGQGPEFLTYFQNEAQLEKSRLLSDRFSAERPKGSFSTLEIQRTEQGDSAMYLCASSSDTAGPYEQYFGPGTRLTVT.

This clonotype has more than one count but fewer than ten. V usage is TRBV11-1 and J usage is TRBJ2-3; D gene unclear. V was pared by 3 bases and J by 8 bases, with 9 bases between. This CDR3 comprises 12 residues. Germline loops: CDR1 SGHAT, CDR2 FQDESV (reference sequence). CDR3: CASSLVVATQYF. In DNA, the CDR3 is TGTGCCAGCAGCTTGGTTGTGGCTACGCAGTATTTT.

This chain connects TRBV7-2 to TRBJ2-4; 8 bases are a match to TRBD1. TRBJ2-7 matches the DNA end more closely, so the J call is doubtful. The CDR3 extends over 16 amino acids. Germline V gene sequence: CDR1 SGHTA, CDR2 FQGNSA. In DNA form, the CDR3 reads TGTGCCAGCAGCTTAGGGGCCGGGACAGGCAATCACGAGCAGTACTTC. Encoded protein: CASSLGAGTGNHEQYF.

This clonotype was seen a handful of times. In DNA, the CDR3 is TGTGCCAGCAGTGCCTTTAGACAGGGGGCGAATGGCTACACCTTC. Protein sequence: CASSAFRQGANGYTF. The rearrangement joins TRBV25-1 to TRBJ1-2, with 10 positions matching TRBD1. Germline CDR1 MGHDK, CDR2 SYGVNS. The CDR3 sequence is 15 residues long. Trimming at V came to 4 bases and at J to 6 bases, leaving 8 bases not matched to a gene.

This clonotype was detected only a few times. The chain couples TRBV6-2 or TRBV6-3 to TRBJ2-3; D is unresolved. The germline V and J ends were trimmed by 6 bases and 2 bases, with 15 bases remaining between them. Germline loops: CDR1 MNHEY, CDR2 SVGEGT. The length of the CDR3 is 15 residues. CDR3: CASSLFGSHTDTQYF. For the CDR3, the DNA is TGTGCCAGCAGCTTGTTTGGGTCTCACACAGATACGCAGTATTTT.

Of note for this clonotype: Mismatch with germline at one junction end may stem from a read error. The V gene is TRBV27, the J gene TRBJ2-5; 8 nucleotides line up with TRBD1. Germline V lookup: CDR1 MNHEY, CDR2 SMNVEV (reference sequence). This CDR3 has 15 residues. CDR3 DNA: TGTGCCAGCAGTTTACGGACAGGGTGGCAAGCGACCCAGTACTTC. It codes for CASSLRTGWQATQYF.

This chain links TRBV24-1 with TRBJ2-1, with TRBD2 as a possible D gene (6 bases). Looked up from germline, CDR1 is KGHDR and CDR2 is SFDVKD. The CDR3 totals 14 residues. The V end lost 9 bases, the J end lost 6 bases, and 17 bases lay between the germline ends. CDR3 amino acids: CATCSSGEINEQFF. The CDR3 nucleotides are TGTGCCACCTGTAGTTCGGGAGAAATCAATGAGCAGTTCTTC.

The J gene is TRBJ2-1, the V gene TRBV27; D is possibly TRBD2 (6 bases). This CDR3 spans 14 amino acids. The germline V and J ends were trimmed by 5 bases and 10 bases, with 18 bases remaining between them. CDR1 MNHEY and CDR2 SMNVEV come from the germline V gene (reference sequence). CDR3 nucleotide sequence: TGTGCCAGCAGTCCCCGGGACTTGGGTCTGGAGCAGTTCTTC. Translating gives CASSPRDLGLEQFF.

This chain uses TRBV30 with TRBJ2-6, with unresolved D. The CDR3 is 14 amino acids. The V gene's germline CDR1 is GTSNPN and CDR2 SVGIG (reference sequence). The V gene lost 0 bases and the J gene lost 1 base, with 4 bases spanning the gap. The CDR3 DNA sequence: TGTGCCTGGAGTGTCCATTCTGGGGCCAACGTCCTGACTTTC. It encodes CAWSVHSGANVLTF. The full variable domain, with the rest looked up from reference TRBV30 and TRBJ2-6, is SQTIHQWPATLVQPVGSPLSLECTVEGTSNPNLYWYRQAAGRGLQLLFYSVGIGQISSEVPQNLSASRPQDRQFILSSKKLLLSDSGFYLCAWSVHSGANVLTFGAGSRLTVL.

The gene calls are TRBV12-3 or TRBV12-4 and TRBJ1-2; D gene unclear. The CDR3 spans 11 residues. Trimming took off 6 bases at V and 2 bases at J, with 4 bases between the two ends. CDR3 DNA sequence: TGTGCCAGCAGACTAAACTATGGCTACACCTTC. It specifies CASRLNYGYTF.

The chain recombines TRBV28 with TRBJ2-1; the match to TRBD2 covers 15 bases. This CDR3 comprises 15 residues. The germline V gene encodes CDR1 MDHEN and CDR2 SYDVKM. Trimming at V came to 5 bases and at J to 10 bases, leaving 6 bases not matched to a gene. CDR3 protein: CASSHGLAGGPEQFF. CDR3 coding DNA: TGTGCCAGCAGTCACGGACTAGCGGGAGGGCCAGAGCAGTTCTTC.

This clonotype showed up just a few times. The V gene is TRBV12-3 or TRBV12-4, the J gene TRBJ2-7; D is possibly TRBD1 or TRBD2 (5 bases each). The CDR3 has 16 amino acids. Between the trimmed V and J ends, which lost 3 bases and 4 bases, there was a span of 19 bases. CDR3 bases: TGTGCCAGCAGTTTGGGAATCGGCCAGGGAGCTTACGAGCAGTACTTC. It codes for CASSLGIGQGAYEQYF.

The rearrangement uses TRBV11-3 and TRBJ2-5; possible D gene TRBD2, 6 bases. Trimming shortened V by 4 bases and J by 5 bases, and 14 bases separated the two germline ends. The CDR3 is 14 residues long. Per the germline V gene, CDR1 is SGHNT and CDR2 is YENEEA. CDR3 in amino acids: CASSYGTQTETQYF. The CDR3 coding sequence is TGTGCCAGCAGCTACGGGACTCAGACGGAGACCCAGTACTTC.

The chain combines TRBV4-1 with TRBJ2-3; a weak D match, TRBD1 (6 bases). The V gene's germline CDR1 is MGHRA and CDR2 YSYEKL. Between the trimmed V and J ends, which lost 3 bases and 2 bases, there was a span of 21 bases. CDR3 length: 18 amino acids. CDR3 coding DNA: TGCGCCAGCAGCCACCCGTCCCGCAGGGGCGACCACACAGATACGCAGTATTTT. It codes for CASSHPSRRGDHTDTQYF.

In its sample, this clonotype was seen a few times. V and J are TRBV9 and TRBJ2-3; D unresolved. Trimming removed 0 bases from V and 6 bases from J, with 14 bases in between. The germline V gene encodes CDR1 SGDLS and CDR2 YYNGEE. CDR3 length: 15 residues. The CDR3 region is CASSVATVPADTQYF. Here the CDR3 DNA reads TGTGCCAGCAGCGTAGCTACCGTGCCCGCGGATACGCAGTATTTT.

This chain connects TRBV20-1 to TRBJ2-7; no clear D gene. Germline CDR1 DFQATT, CDR2 SNEGSKA (reference sequence). V lost 5 bases to trimming and J lost 3 bases, with 11 bases between them. The CDR3 length is 12 residues. CDR3 DNA: TGCAGTGCTGTCGCCGTCGGCTACGAGCAGTACTTC. Its translation is CSAVAVGYEQYF.

This chain connects TRBV7-9 to TRBJ2-5; the match to TRBD2 covers 10 bases. Germline V CDR1 and CDR2: SEHNR, FQNEAQ (reference sequence). V gave up 2 bases and J gave up 0 bases; unmatched junction bases: 6. The CDR3 loop spans 17 amino acids. The CDR3 sequence: CASSLSHSGRYQETQYF. The CDR3 region has the DNA TGTGCCAGCAGCTTATCCCATAGCGGGAGGTACCAAGAGACCCAGTACTTC.

The chain links TRBV2 to TRBJ2-3; 13 positions match TRBD2. This CDR3 is 17 amino acids long. CDR1 is SNHLY and CDR2 is FYNNEI in the germline V gene. After removal of 10 bases from V and 0 bases from J, the junction contained 10 bases not matched to a gene. The CDR3: CAIGLAGVSSSTDTQYF. Here the CDR3 DNA reads TGTGCCATCGGACTAGCGGGAGTTTCCTCTAGCACAGATACGCAGTATTTT.

As for this clonotype: It may be a read error: a sequence one base away is much more abundant. The CDR3 region is CASSSVDREDSYEQYF. CDR3 bases: TGTGCCAGCAGTTCAGTCGACAGGGAGGACTCCTACGAGCAGTACTTC. The rearrangement links TRBV28 to TRBJ2-7, with D possibly being TRBD1 (7 bases). This CDR3 is 16 amino acids long. Germline lookup yields CDR1 MDHEN and CDR2 SYDVKM. The germline V and J ends were trimmed by 4 bases and 0 bases, with 16 bases remaining between them.

This clonotype turned up a few times. This chain connects TRBV7-9 to TRBJ2-7; 12 bases match TRBD1. The CDR3 has 15 amino acids. V lost 3 bases to trimming and J lost 3 bases; unmatched junction nucleotides: 3. The germline gives CDR1 SEHNR, CDR2 FQNEAQ (reference sequence). CDR3 sequence: CASSLGQGALYEQYF. The CDR3 nucleotides read TGTGCCAGCAGCTTGGGACAGGGGGCCCTCTACGAGCAGTACTTC.

The V call is TRBV6-2 or TRBV6-3, the J call TRBJ2-1; 11 bases line up with TRBD2. After removal of 3 bases from V and 13 bases from J, the junction contained 5 bases not matched to a gene. The CDR3 contains 13 residues. Germline assignment: CDR1 MNHEY and CDR2 SVGEGT. As DNA, the CDR3 is TGTGCCAGCAGTTATCAGACTAGCGGGACTCAGTTCTTC. The encoded protein is CASSYQTSGTQFF.

The V call is TRBV27, the J call TRBJ2-7, with 9 bases lining up with TRBD1. Germline V gives CDR1 MNHEY, CDR2 SMNVEV (reference sequence). Trimming removed 6 bases from V and 2 bases from J; junction bases left unmatched: 8. The length of the CDR3 is 15 residues. CDR3: CASSHGTGRTYEQYF. The CDR3 nucleotides are TGTGCCAGCAGCCACGGGACAGGGAGAACCTACGAGCAGTACTTC.

The chain employs TRBV7-7 and TRBJ2-3, with 8 nucleotides matching TRBD2. Trimming removed 5 bases from V and 7 bases from J; junction bases left unmatched: 11. Germline values: CDR1 SSHAT, CDR2 FNYEAQ (reference sequence). CDR3 size: 15 residues. The CDR3 reads CASSQGSGSDHTQYF. The CDR3 nucleotides read TGTGCCAGCAGCCAAGGAAGCGGGAGCGACCATACGCAGTATTTT.